Below are 21 T cell receptor beta chains sequenced from a single sample in a study of blood T cells in healthy people across ages (dated by TCRdb to the mid-2010s). Library method: 5' RACE. The sequencing machine was an Illumina HiSeq 2500. A second PCR of roughly 7 to 11 cycles was performed with a sample-barcoded 5' primer and a J-beta primer mix. The public reads were quality trimmed at Q25 with fastp and then assembled into clones with MiXCR by TCRdb, keeping productive beta chains. Identical CDR3 protein sequences are pooled into one entry, listed with their most common genes and DNA. The sample table contains some 940,000 distinct CDR3 sequences; only one count was recorded for around 29% of them. Roughly 10% of the sample is taken by the ten largest. The same sample was also used in a study of T cells of mothers and their children.

The sample consisted of blood. The receptors stem from a woman between 40 and 50 years old in good health.

In the case of this clonotype: Relative to the germline gene, one junction end is altered; a read error may explain this. The chain is built from TRBV19 and TRBJ1-5, with D maybe TRBD1 (5 bases). The CDR3 sequence is 13 residues long. Germline lookup yields CDR1 LNHDA and CDR2 SQIVND (reference sequence). DNA for the CDR3: TGCGCCAGTAGTATGCAGGGTGGACAGCCCCAGCATTTT. Protein sequence: CASSMQGGQPQHF.

A note on this clonotype: One junction end does not reproduce the germline sequence, and a read error may be involved. The chain joins TRBV7-2 to TRBJ2-7; 15 nucleotides line up with TRBD2. Per germline, CDR1 SGHTA and CDR2 FQGNSA. The CDR3 totals 17 residues. CDR3 protein: CASSRTSGGGSSYGQYF. The CDR3 DNA reads TGTGCCAGCAGCCGGACTAGCGGGGGGGGAAGCTCCTACGGGCAGTACTTC.

This chain joins TRBV5-6 and TRBJ2-3; a possible D gene is TRBD2 (6 bases). The germline V gene has CDR1 SGHDT and CDR2 YYEEEE. CDR3 length: 17 amino acids. V lost 4 bases, J lost 3 bases, and 21 bases lay in between. This CDR3 is CASSQGTRTGGTDTQYF. The CDR3 DNA follows: TGTGCCAGCAGCCAAGGGACTCGCACGGGTGGTACAGATACGCAGTATTTT.

This clonotype was detected only a few times. Given a much more abundant clone one base away, this may be a read error. The chain links TRBV7-2 to TRBJ2-6; 7 bases line up with TRBD1. This CDR3 region has 14 residues. The V and J ends lost 5 bases and 8 bases, in that order; junction bases with no gene match: 6. The V gene's germline CDR1 is SGHTA and CDR2 FQGNSA. This chain's CDR3 is CASSGTTGTNVLTF. The CDR3 DNA is TGTGCCAGCAGCGGGACGACAGGGACCAACGTCCTGACTTTC.

The chain recombines TRBV12-3 or TRBV12-4 with TRBJ2-1, with 7 bases matching TRBD1. This CDR3 contains 14 residues. Trimming at V came to 8 bases and at J to 3 bases, leaving 7 bases not matched to a gene. The CDR3 loop reads CASRQGPGYNEQFF. The CDR3 nucleotides are TGTGCCAGCCGACAGGGCCCGGGCTACAATGAGCAGTTCTTC.

This clonotype was observed at least ten times. The chain joins TRBV20-1 to TRBJ2-1, with TRBD2 matching 9 bases. CDR3 length: 15 residues. The germline gives CDR1 DFQATT, CDR2 SNEGSKA (reference sequence). V trimming: 1 base; J trimming: 6 bases; junction bases outside the gene matches: 7. The CDR3 is CSARVGGGAPNEQFF. CDR3 sequence (DNA): TGCAGTGCTAGAGTGGGCGGGGGGGCCCCCAATGAGCAGTTCTTC.

This chain joins TRBV7-2 and TRBJ2-1; D remains unclear. Trimming removed 1 base from V and 1 base from J, with 11 bases in between. This CDR3 has 16 amino acids. Germline loops: CDR1 SGHTA, CDR2 FQGNSA. The CDR3, as DNA: TGTGCCAGCAGCTTAGTTGGCAGATTATCCTACAATGAGCAGTTCTTC. Translated, it gives CASSLVGRLSYNEQFF.

There are a few counts of this clonotype. The chain has TRBV5-1 and TRBJ2-7; D might be TRBD2 (6 bases). Trimming stripped 4 bases from V and 1 base from J, with 18 bases between. Looked up from germline, CDR1 is SGHRS and CDR2 is YFSETQ. CDR3 size: 16 residues. CDR3 sequence: CASSVGTAGRSYEQYF. In DNA form, the CDR3 reads TGCGCCAGCAGCGTCGGGACCGCGGGGCGTTCCTACGAGCAGTACTTC.

The chain combines TRBV13 with TRBJ2-7, with 7 bases aligning to TRBD1. This CDR3 is 14 amino acids long. Looked up from germline, CDR1 is PRHDT and CDR2 is FYEKMQ (reference sequence). Trimming removed 4 bases from V and 1 base from J; junction bases left unmatched: 4. The CDR3 sequence: CASSWTGLSYEQYF. The CDR3 DNA follows: TGTGCCAGCAGCTGGACAGGCCTTTCCTACGAGCAGTACTTC.

About this clonotype: With a much larger clone just one base away, this may be a read error. The chain is built from TRBV5-1 and TRBJ2-7, with 7 bases aligning to TRBD2. This CDR3 has 15 amino acids. The junction had 9 bases not matched to a gene; V was cut back by 4 bases and J by 2 bases. CDR1 and CDR2 from the germline V gene are SGHRS and YFSETQ. The CDR3 DNA follows: TGCGCCAGCAGCAATGACGGGGGGTTTACCTACGAGCAGTACTTC. Translation gives CASSNDGGFTYEQYF.

This chain links TRBV10-3 with TRBJ2-1, with TRBD2 matching over 8 bases. The CDR3 has 14 residues. Trimming removed 2 bases from V and 10 bases from J; junction bases left unmatched: 7. The germline V gene encodes CDR1 ENHRY and CDR2 SYGVKD. The DNA of the CDR3 is TGTGCCATCAGTGAGATCGGGACTAGGAGAGAGCAGTTCTTC. This translates into CAISEIGTRREQFF.

A word on this clonotype: A much larger clonotype is one base distant, so this may be a read error. The chain couples TRBV15 to TRBJ2-7; TRBD1 matches 10 bases. With 3 bases clipped from V and 6 bases from J, the junction kept 5 bases outside the gene matches. The V gene's germline CDR1 is LNHNV and CDR2 YYDKDF (reference sequence). The CDR3 contains 14 residues. This CDR3 is CATSRDRGSCEQYF. In nucleotides, the CDR3 is TGTGCCACCAGCAGGGACAGGGGGTCTTGCGAGCAGTACTTC.

The J gene is TRBJ2-3, the V gene TRBV7-2; no definite D call. Looked up from germline, CDR1 is SGHTA and CDR2 is FQGNSA. V was trimmed by 1 base and J by 1 base, leaving 6 bases between them. This CDR3 spans 14 amino acids. The CDR3: CASSLGFGTDTQYF. The DNA for the CDR3 is TGTGCCAGCAGCTTAGGTTTCGGCACAGATACGCAGTATTTT.

The V and J genes are TRBV7-8 and TRBJ1-1; 8 bases are a match to TRBD1. CDR3 length equals 14 residues. CDR1 is SGHVS, CDR2 FQNEAQ, per germline. The ends lost 4 bases at V and 4 bases at J; junction bases unmatched: 5. CDR3 sequence: CASSSRTGLTEAFF. The CDR3 region has the DNA TGTGCCAGCAGCTCGAGGACAGGGCTCACTGAAGCTTTCTTT.

The chain uses TRBV9 and TRBJ1-1; TRBD1 might be the D (5 bases). CDR1 is SGDLS and CDR2 is YYNGEE in the germline V gene. The CDR3 is 16 amino acids. Trimming shortened V by 1 base and J by 0 bases, and 13 bases separated the two germline ends. DNA of the CDR3: TGTGCCAGCAGCGTACTCCCTGACAGTCTGAACACTGAAGCTTTCTTT. Translated: CASSVLPDSLNTEAFF.

This clonotype was counted only a few times. This chain joins TRBV12-3 or TRBV12-4 and TRBJ2-2; 10 bases agree with TRBD1. The CDR3 covers 15 residues. J was trimmed by 4 bases and V by 5 bases; bases with no gene match: 4. The CDR3: CASSPWTGGTGELFF. The CDR3 DNA sequence: TGTGCCAGCAGTCCCTGGACAGGGGGCACCGGGGAGCTGTTTTTT.

The sample holds many counts of this clonotype. V is TRBV6-5 and J is TRBJ2-7; D not certain. There are 17 residues in the CDR3. Germline CDR1 and CDR2: MNHEY and SVGAGI. V lost 4 bases to trimming and J lost 3 bases, with 22 bases between them. The CDR3 DNA reads TGTGCCAGCAGTTCAAATAACAGATTCCAGCGAGACTACGAGCAGTACTTC. This codes for CASSSNNRFQRDYEQYF.

With respect to this clonotype: At one boundary the junction diverges from the germline segment, which might be a read error. The chain uses TRBV5-5 and TRBJ2-1; 15 bases fit TRBD2. CDR1 is SGHKS and CDR2 is YYEKEE in the germline V gene (reference sequence). This CDR3 is built from 14 residues. For the CDR3, the DNA is TGTGCCAGCAGCTTTAGGACTAGCGGGGGGGAGCGGTTCTTC. Its translation: CASSFRTSGGERFF.

The V and J genes are TRBV15 and TRBJ1-2; D not resolved. The ends were cut back, 3 bases at V and 2 bases at J, with 7 bases in the middle. The CDR3 covers 13 residues. Germline V gene lookup returns CDR1 LNHNV and CDR2 YYDKDF (reference sequence). The CDR3 DNA is TGTGCCACCAGCAGGGTACCAAACTATGGCTACACCTTC. This encodes CATSRVPNYGYTF.

The chain joins TRBV4-2 to TRBJ2-3; the D gene is possibly TRBD2 (5 bases). CDR3 length equals 14 residues. Trimming took off 8 bases at V and 1 base at J, with 13 bases between the two ends. Germline CDR1 reads LGHNA; CDR2 reads YNFKEQ. The CDR3 coding sequence is TGTGCCAGCGGCCCCGGAGGCGGCACAGATACGCAGTATTTT. This encodes CASGPGGGTDTQYF.

The gene calls are TRBV20-1 and TRBJ1-1; D gene unclear. This CDR3 contains 16 residues. The germline gives CDR1 DFQATT, CDR2 SNEGSKA (reference sequence). The germline V and J ends were trimmed by 5 bases and 2 bases, with 21 bases remaining between them. CDR3 DNA: TGCAGTGCTCCGATCCGGCGGGGTATTCTTAACACTGAAGCTTTCTTT. Protein product: CSAPIRRGILNTEAFF.